This T cell receptor beta chain appears in the sequencing data of a study of early T cells in non-severe SARS-CoV-2 infection. Study details: Whole-blood bulk RNA, unsorted, was sequenced, and chains were unpaired.

Details on this clonotype: As yet, its antigen is unknown.

The TCR library protocol was used to attach unique molecular identifiers. These identifiers were attached to individual cDNA molecules. MiXCR, run by TCRdb on the 5' RACE reads, gives a single entry per CDR3 protein. The sample records tens of thousands of distinct CDR3 sequences, approximately 8% being singletons. Trimming removed 5 bases from V and 7 bases from J, with 12 bases in between. From germline, CDR1 is SGHVS and CDR2 FNYEAQ. This CDR3 is 13 amino acids long. General study points: Lookups in VDJdb leaned toward anti-spike CD8 responses and missed private and CD4 specificities.

This chain uses TRBV7-6 with TRBJ2-1; D uncertain. This clonotype originated in an adult who was a healthcare worker with PCR-confirmed SARS-CoV-2 infection or an uninfected control (not recorded which). This specimen was whole blood, taken at baseline. Written as DNA, the CDR3 is TGTGCCAGCAGCGCTCAGCAGCCAAATGAGCAGTTCTTC. Amino acid sequence: CASSAQQPNEQFF.